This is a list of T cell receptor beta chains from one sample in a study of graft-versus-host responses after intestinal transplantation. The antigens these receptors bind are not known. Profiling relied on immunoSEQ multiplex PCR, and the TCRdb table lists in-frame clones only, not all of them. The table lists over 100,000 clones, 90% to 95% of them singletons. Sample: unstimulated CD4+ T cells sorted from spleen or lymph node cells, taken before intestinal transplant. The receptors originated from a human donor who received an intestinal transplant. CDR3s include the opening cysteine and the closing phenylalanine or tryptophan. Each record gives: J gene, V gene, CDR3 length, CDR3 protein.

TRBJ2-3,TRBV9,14,CASGAGYSTDTQYF
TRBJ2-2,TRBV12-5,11,CASGAWGELFF
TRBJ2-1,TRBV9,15,CASSPSGSSYNEQFF
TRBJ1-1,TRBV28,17,CASSALGQGSMNTEAFF
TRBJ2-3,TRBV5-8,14,CASSLGLAADTQYF
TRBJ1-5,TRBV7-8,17,CASSITGVLNSNQPQHF
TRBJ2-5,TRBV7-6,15,CASSQGLAGVETQYF
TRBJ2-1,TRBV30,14,CAWKYLQGHNEQFF
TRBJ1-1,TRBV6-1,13,CASRAESAGHAFF
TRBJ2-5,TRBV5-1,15,CASSLPGGPLETQYF
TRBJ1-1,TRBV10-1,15,CASEGGGVSSPEAFF
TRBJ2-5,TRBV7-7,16,CASSPLAGGPGETQYF
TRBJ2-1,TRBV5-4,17,CASSLGGTRGVYNEQFF
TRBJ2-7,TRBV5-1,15,CASSYRGQGAYEQYF
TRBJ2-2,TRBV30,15,CAWSVRRSRAGELFF
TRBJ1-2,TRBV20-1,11,CSARRAYGYTF
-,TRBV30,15,CAWRTGLTLGGEQYF
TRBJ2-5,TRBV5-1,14,CASSFAGTQETQYF
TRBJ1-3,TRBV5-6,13,CASSLGDGNTIYF
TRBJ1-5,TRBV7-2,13,CASSLSGNQPQHF
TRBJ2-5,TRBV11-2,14,CASRGWAVQETQYF
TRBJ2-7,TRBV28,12,CASSRGAYEQYF
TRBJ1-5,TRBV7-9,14,CASSSGPGSQPQHF
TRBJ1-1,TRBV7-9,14,CASSSRGLNTEAFF
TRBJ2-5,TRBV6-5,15,CASSYSRRVRETQYF
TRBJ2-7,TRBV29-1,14,CSVSETGARSEQYF
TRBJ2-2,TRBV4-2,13,CASSQVEAGELFF
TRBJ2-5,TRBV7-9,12,CASSPGGTGGYF
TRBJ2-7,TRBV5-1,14,CASSLASDPYEQYF
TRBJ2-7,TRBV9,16,CASSPRLAGASYEQYF
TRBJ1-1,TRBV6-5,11,CASSSKEKAFF
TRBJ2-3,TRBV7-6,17,CASSSGTRVWYTDTQYF
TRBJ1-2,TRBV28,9,CASGQGYTF
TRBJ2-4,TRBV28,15,CASSLVPLAKNIQYF
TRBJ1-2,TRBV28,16,CASSPNRDRGLGGYTF
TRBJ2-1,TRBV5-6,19,CASSPWGNRVKSSYNEQFF
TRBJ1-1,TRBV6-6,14,CASTLDRLNTEAFF
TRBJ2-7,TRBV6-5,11,CACGGSYEQYF
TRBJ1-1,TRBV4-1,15,CASSHRTGLNIEAFF
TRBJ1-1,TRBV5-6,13,CASSLWGGTEAFF
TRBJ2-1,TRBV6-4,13,CASSDRDYNEQFF
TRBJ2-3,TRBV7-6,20,CASSLVVIGAGGPGADTQYF
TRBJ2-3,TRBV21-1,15,CASSPRRAGEDTQYF
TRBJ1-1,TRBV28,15,CASSPPGTGIIRAFF
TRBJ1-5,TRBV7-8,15,CASSLAGNSNQPQHF
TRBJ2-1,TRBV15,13,CATSPDSRRGLVF
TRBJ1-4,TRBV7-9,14,CASSLRGQDEKLFF
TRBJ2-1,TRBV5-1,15,CASSFRDRGFNEQFF
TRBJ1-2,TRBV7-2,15,CASSLAVSSTAGYTF
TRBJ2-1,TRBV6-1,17,CASSEARGRATYNEQFF
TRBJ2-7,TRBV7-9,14,CASSSSGQRYEQYF
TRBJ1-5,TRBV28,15,CASSTAENSNQPQHF
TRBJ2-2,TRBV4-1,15,CASSRAGVNTGELFF
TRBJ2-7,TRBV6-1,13,CASSESGRREQYF
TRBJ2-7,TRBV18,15,CASSLQGGSTYEQYF